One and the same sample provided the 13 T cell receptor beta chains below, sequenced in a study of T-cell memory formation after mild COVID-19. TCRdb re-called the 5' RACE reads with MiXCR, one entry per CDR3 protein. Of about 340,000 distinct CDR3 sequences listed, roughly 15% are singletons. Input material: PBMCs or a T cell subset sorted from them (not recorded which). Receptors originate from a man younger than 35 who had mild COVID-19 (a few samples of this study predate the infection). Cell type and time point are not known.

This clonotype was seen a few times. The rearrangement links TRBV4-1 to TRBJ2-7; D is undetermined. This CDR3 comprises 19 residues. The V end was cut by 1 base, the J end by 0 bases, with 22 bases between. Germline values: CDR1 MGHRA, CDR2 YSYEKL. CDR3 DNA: TGCGCCAGCAGCCAAGGAGGTTCTTTCGAGGCAGTTGGCTCCTACGAGCAGTACTTC. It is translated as CASSQGGSFEAVGSYEQYF.

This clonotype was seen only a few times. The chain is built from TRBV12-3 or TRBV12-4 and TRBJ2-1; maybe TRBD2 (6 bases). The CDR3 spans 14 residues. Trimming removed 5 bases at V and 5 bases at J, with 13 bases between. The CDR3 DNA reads TGTGCCAGCAGTCCTATGACTAGGAACAATGAGCAGTTCTTC. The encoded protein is CASSPMTRNNEQFF.

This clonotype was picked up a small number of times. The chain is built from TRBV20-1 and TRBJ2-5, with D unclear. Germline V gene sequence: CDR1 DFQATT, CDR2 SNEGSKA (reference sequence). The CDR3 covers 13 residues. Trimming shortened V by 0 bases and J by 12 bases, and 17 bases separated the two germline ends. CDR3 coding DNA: TGCAGTGCTAGAGATTCCTCCTCGGTCGGAAAGTACTTC. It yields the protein CSARDSSSVGKYF.

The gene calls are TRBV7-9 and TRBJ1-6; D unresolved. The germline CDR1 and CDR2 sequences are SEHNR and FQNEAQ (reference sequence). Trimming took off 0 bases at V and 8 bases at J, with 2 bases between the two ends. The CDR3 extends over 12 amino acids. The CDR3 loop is CASSLADSPLHF. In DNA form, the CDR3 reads TGTGCCAGCAGCTTAGCGGATTCACCCCTCCACTTT.

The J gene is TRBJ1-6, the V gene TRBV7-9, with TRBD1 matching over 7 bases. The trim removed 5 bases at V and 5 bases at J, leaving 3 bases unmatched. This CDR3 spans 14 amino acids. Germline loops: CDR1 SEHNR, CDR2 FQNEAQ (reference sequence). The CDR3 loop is CASSGGTDNSPLHF. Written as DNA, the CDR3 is TGTGCCAGCAGCGGGGGGACAGATAATTCACCCCTCCACTTT.

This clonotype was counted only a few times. This CDR3 is CASSSRATDTGELFF. CDR3 sequence (DNA): TGTGCCAGCAGCTCCCGTGCGACAGACACCGGGGAGCTGTTTTTT. This chain uses TRBV7-2 with TRBJ2-2, with a possible D match to TRBD1 (5 bases). Germline CDR1 SGHTA, CDR2 FQGNSA. V was cut by 4 bases and J by 3 bases, with 12 bases left in between. This CDR3 has 15 residues. Supplemented by reference TRBV7-2 and TRBJ2-2, the full variable domain reads GAGVSQSPSNKVTEKGKDVELRCDPISGHTALYWYRQSLGQGLEFLIYFQGNSAPDKSGLPSDRFSAERTGGSVSTLTIQRTQQEDSAVYLCASSSRATDTGELFFGEGSRLTVL.

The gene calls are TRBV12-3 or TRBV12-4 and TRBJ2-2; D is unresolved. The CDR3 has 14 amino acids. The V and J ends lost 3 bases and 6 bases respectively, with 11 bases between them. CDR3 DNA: TGTGCCAGCAGTTTGGCTGGAGAGGCCGGGGAGCTGTTTTTT. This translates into CASSLAGEAGELFF.

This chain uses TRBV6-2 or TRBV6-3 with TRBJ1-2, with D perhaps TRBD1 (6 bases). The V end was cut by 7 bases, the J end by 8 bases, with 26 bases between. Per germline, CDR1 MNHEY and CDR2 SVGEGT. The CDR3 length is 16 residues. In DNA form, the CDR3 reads TGTGCCAGCACCGACGGGGTGAGGACAGTGGGGCCGGGCTACACCTTC. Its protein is CASTDGVRTVGPGYTF.

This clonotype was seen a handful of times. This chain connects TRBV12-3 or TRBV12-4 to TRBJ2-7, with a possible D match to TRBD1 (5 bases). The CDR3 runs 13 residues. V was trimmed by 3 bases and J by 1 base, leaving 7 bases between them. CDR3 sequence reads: CASSFKGSYEQYF. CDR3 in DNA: TGTGCCAGCAGTTTTAAGGGGTCCTACGAGCAGTACTTC.

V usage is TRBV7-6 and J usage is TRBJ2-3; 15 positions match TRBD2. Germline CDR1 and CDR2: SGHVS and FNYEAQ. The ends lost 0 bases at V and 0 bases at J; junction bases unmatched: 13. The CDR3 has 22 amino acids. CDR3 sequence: CASSLATPGLAGGNPSTDTQYF. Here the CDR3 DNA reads TGTGCCAGCAGCTTAGCGACCCCGGGACTAGCGGGGGGCAACCCCAGCACAGATACGCAGTATTTT.

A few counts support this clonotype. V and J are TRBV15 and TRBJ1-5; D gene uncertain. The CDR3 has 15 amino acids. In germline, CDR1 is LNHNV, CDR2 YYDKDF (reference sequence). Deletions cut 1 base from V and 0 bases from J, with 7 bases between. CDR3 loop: CATSRVGNSNQPQHF. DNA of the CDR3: TGTGCCACCAGCAGAGTGGGAAATAGCAATCAGCCCCAGCATTTT. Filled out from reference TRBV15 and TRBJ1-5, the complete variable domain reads DAMVIQNPRYQVTQFGKPVTLSCSQTLNHNVMYWYQQKSSQAPKLLFHYYDKDFNNEADTPDNFQSRRPNTSFCFLDIRSPGLGDTAMYLCATSRVGNSNQPQHFGDGTRLSIL.

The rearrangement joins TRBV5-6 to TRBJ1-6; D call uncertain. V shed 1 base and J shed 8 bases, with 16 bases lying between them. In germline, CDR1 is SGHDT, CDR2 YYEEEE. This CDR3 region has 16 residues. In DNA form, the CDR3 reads TGTGCCAGCAGCTTGCCCCAGTCTCGGCGTGATTCACCCCTCCACTTT. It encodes CASSLPQSRRDSPLHF.

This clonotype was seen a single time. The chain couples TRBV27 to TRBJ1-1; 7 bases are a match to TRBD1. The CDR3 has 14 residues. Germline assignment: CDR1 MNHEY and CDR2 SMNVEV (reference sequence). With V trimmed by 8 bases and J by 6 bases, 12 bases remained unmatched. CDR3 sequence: CASGRQGQSAEAFF. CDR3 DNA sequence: TGTGCCAGCGGCCGACAGGGACAGTCCGCTGAAGCTTTCTTT.